This T cell receptor (beta chain) was documented in a study of blood T cell repertoires in COVID-19. This table comes from immunoSEQ multiplex PCR, and its TCRdb copy is limited to in-frame clones, with some not included. Found here are 40,000 to 50,000 clones, approximately 86% of them singletons; the top ten hold under 4%. CDR1 SGHRS and CDR2 YFSETQ come from the germline V gene. This CDR3 region has 20 residues. V was clipped by 4 bases and J by 5 bases; unmatched bases: 17. Source material: PBMCs or T cells enriched from blood (not recorded which). The sequence derives from a woman aged 50 to 65 who had recovered from COVID-19. V gene TRBV5-1 combines with J gene TRBJ2-1; 14 nucleotides align to TRBD2. For the CDR3, the DNA is TGCGCCAGCAGCCCGGAGGTAGGACTAGCGGGGGGCCTCCGTCACAATGAGCAGTTCTTC. Its protein product is CASSPEVGLAGGLRHNEQFF.